This entry features one T cell receptor beta chain sequence. Trimming stripped 3 bases from V and 5 bases from J, with 10 bases between. Germline lookup yields CDR1 SGHTA and CDR2 FQGNSA. This CDR3 contains 14 residues. Measured with immunoSEQ multiplex PCR; TCRdb has only the in-frame clones, and not every one. The data contain tens of thousands of clones, 85% to 95% of them singletons. These data are taken from a study of control samples from healthy donors and cancer patients. This receptor was identified in a man younger than 40 in good health. The sequenced material came from blood. The chain has TRBV7-2 and TRBJ2-2; possibly TRBD2 for D (5 bases). The chain's CDR3 is CASSFGLRTGELFF. Here the CDR3 DNA reads TGTGCCAGCAGCTTCGGACTGCGGACCGGGGAGCTGTTTTTT.